Presented here are 3 T cell receptor beta chains from one specimen sequenced in a study of T-cell reconstitution after alpha-beta-depleted transplantation in children. TCRbeta library construction was performed incorporating unique molecular identifiers. TCRdb fed the PCR reads into MiXCR, producing one record per CDR3 protein. This sample has about 540,000 distinct CDR3 sequences; around 27% occur once, and the top ten carry about 35%. The sequencing here drew on PBMCs, taken before TCRalphabeta/CD19-depleted stem cell transplant. These receptors all come from a boy younger than two with Wiskott-Aldrich syndrome, due to receive a stem cell transplant.

This clonotype was seen more than once but under ten times. The V and J genes are TRBV9 and TRBJ2-3; the match to TRBD1 covers 8 bases. The CDR3 sequence is 15 residues long. Germline V gene lookup returns CDR1 SGDLS and CDR2 YYNGEE. V shed 6 bases and J 2 bases; nucleotides not matched to a gene: 8. CDR3: CASNSGGADTDTQYF. CDR3 DNA sequence: TGTGCCAGCAATTCAGGGGGCGCGGACACAGATACGCAGTATTTT.

This clonotype was recorded a few times. The chain couples TRBV12-3 or TRBV12-4 to TRBJ2-3; D unclear. The V and J ends lost 7 bases and 2 bases respectively, with 13 bases between them. There are 14 residues in the CDR3. As DNA, the CDR3 is TGTGCCAGCACCCCCATAGGGCCCACAGATACGCAGTATTTT. It codes for CASTPIGPTDTQYF.

Details on this clonotype: At one end, the junction sequence differs from germline, possibly due to a read error. The V and J genes are TRBV12-3 or TRBV12-4 and TRBJ2-3; possible D gene TRBD2, 5 bases. The CDR3 runs 15 residues. DNA of the CDR3: TGTGCCAGCAGATTAGAAGGAGGAGGCACAGATACGCAGTATTTT. It yields the protein CASRLEGGGTDTQYF.